This T cell receptor beta chain comes out of a study of cytomegalovirus exposure and HLA in healthy donors. After removal of 5 bases from V and 2 bases from J, the junction contained 17 bases not matched to a gene. Per the germline V gene, CDR1 is SGHVS and CDR2 is FNYEAQ. The CDR3 totals 19 residues. Points on this clone: The antigen is not known.

Study outcomes and limitations: Beyond CMV serostatus, there was no information to go on about immune exposure. Cytomegalovirus association was listed for under 200 TCR beta chains.

60 Vbeta and 13 Jbeta primers were used in PCR. Using immunoSEQ multiplex PCR, the repertoire was profiled, and TCRdb retains in-frame clones only, with some absent. The sample has 100,000 to 150,000 clones, 15% seen once. The rearrangement joins TRBV7-6 to TRBJ2-2; the match to TRBD2 covers 7 bases. This receptor was taken from a woman between 18 and 29 years old in good health and CMV-seronegative. The sequenced material came from PBMCs. The CDR3 sequence is CASSPRSFGAGINTGELFF. CDR3 sequence (DNA): TGTGCCAGCAGCCCACGTTCATTTGGAGCGGGGATAAACACCGGGGAGCTGTTTTTT. The full variable domain, rest sourced from reference TRBV7-6 and TRBJ2-2, is GAGVSQSPRYKVTKRGQDVALRCDPISGHVSLYWYRQALGQGPEFLTYFNYEAQQDKSGLPNDRFSAERPEGSISTLTIQRTEQRDSAMYRCASSPRSFGAGINTGELFFGEGSRLTVL.